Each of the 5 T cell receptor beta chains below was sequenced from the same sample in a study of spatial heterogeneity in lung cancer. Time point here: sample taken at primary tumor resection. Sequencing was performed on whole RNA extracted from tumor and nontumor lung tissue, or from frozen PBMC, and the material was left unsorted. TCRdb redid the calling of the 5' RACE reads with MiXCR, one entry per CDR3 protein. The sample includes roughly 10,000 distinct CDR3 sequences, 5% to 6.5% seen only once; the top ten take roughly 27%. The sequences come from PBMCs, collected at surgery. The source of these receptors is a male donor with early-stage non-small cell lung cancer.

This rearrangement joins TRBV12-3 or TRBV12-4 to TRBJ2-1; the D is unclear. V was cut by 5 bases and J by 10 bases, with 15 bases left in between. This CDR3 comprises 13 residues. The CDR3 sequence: CASSRPPEPEQFF. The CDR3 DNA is TGTGCCAGCAGTCGCCCCCCAGAGCCAGAGCAGTTCTTC.

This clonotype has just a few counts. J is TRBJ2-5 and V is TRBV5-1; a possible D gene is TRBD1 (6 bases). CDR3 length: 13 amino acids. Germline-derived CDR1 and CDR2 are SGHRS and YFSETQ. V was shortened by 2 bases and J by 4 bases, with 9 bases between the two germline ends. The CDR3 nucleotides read TGCGCCAGCAGCTTCAAAGGGGGAGAGACCCAGTACTTC. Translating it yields CASSFKGGETQYF.

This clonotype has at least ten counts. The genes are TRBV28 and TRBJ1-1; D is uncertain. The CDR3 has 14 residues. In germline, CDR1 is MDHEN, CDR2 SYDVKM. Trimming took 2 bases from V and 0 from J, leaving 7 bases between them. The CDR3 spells CASSLRQLNTEAFF. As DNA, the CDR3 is TGTGCCAGCAGTTTAAGGCAGCTGAACACTGAAGCTTTCTTT.

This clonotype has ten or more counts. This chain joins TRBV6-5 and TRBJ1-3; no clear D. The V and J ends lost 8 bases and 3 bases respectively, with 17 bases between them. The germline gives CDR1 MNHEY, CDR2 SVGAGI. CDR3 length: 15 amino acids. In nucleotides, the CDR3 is TGTGCCAGCCGACTTCAGGTCGGAAATGGAAACACCATATATTTT. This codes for CASRLQVGNGNTIYF.

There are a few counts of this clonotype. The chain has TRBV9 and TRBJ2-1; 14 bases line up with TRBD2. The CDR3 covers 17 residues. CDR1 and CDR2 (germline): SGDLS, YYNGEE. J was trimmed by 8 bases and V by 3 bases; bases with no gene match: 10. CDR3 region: CASSGGLAGGRTDEQFF. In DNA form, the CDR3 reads TGTGCCAGCAGCGGAGGACTAGCGGGAGGTCGCACCGATGAGCAGTTCTTC.